These T cell receptor beta chains were read from a single sample in a study of shared clonotypes between healthy human individuals. Clones were sequenced by immunoSEQ multiplex PCR, and TCRdb holds only the in-frame ones, with some missing. The table has a few million clones, approximately 93% seen once. The specimen sequenced was naive CD4+ T cells from PBMCs. All receptors derive from a man in his late teens or twenties in good health. Some clones in this sample may be carry-over from other donors' samples. CDR3s include the opening cysteine and the closing phenylalanine or tryptophan. The order of the fields is J gene, D gene, V gene, clone size, CDR3 protein, CDR3 DNA. D genes are given only for firm matches. The size entry is marked missing in some rows and otherwise reads once, few, many or a size class.

j_gene: TRBJ1-5; d_gene: TRBD1; v_gene: TRBV4-3; abundance: NA; CDR3aa: CASSHSRTGWQPQHF; CDR3nt: TGCGCCAGCAGCCATTCCCGGACAGGGTGGCAGCCCCAGCATTTT
j_gene: TRBJ2-1; d_gene: TRBD2; v_gene: TRBV5-6; abundance: NA; CDR3aa: CASSLIAGDNEQFF; CDR3nt: TGTGCCAGCAGCTTGATTGCGGGAGACAATGAGCAGTTCTTC
j_gene: TRBJ1-3; d_gene: NA; v_gene: TRBV5-4; abundance: once; CDR3aa: CASSLYGVPNTIYF; CDR3nt: TGTGCCAGCAGCTTGTACGGCGTTCCGAACACCATATATTTT
j_gene: TRBJ1-1; d_gene: NA; v_gene: TRBV30; abundance: NA; CDR3aa: CAWSVPPGWTEAFF; CDR3nt: TGTGCCTGGAGTGTGCCACCTGGATGGACTGAAGCTTTCTTT
j_gene: TRBJ2-7; d_gene: TRBD2; v_gene: TRBV9; abundance: NA; CDR3aa: CASSPTASGSYEQYF; CDR3nt: TGTGCCAGCAGCCCCACCGCTAGCGGCTCCTACGAGCAGTACTTC
j_gene: TRBJ2-4; d_gene: TRBD1; v_gene: TRBV7-9; abundance: NA; CDR3aa: CASSPTGQGYYF; CDR3nt: TGTGCCAGCAGCCCCACCGGACAGGGTTATTACTTC
j_gene: TRBJ1-1; d_gene: NA; v_gene: TRBV20-1; abundance: NA; CDR3aa: CKPTANTEAFF; CDR3nt: TGCAAACCGACAGCGAACACTGAAGCTTTCTTT
j_gene: TRBJ2-1; d_gene: NA; v_gene: TRBV9; abundance: NA; CDR3aa: CASSDRVMSSEQFF; CDR3nt: TGTGCCAGCAGCGACAGGGTAATGTCAAGTGAGCAGTTCTTC
j_gene: TRBJ1-1; d_gene: NA; v_gene: TRBV7-2; abundance: few; CDR3aa: CASSLVPGHTEAFF; CDR3nt: TGTGCCAGCAGCTTAGTCCCCGGACACACTGAAGCTTTCTTT
j_gene: TRBJ1-3; d_gene: NA; v_gene: TRBV7-3; abundance: NA; CDR3aa: CASSLMHGGSGNTIYF; CDR3nt: TGTGCCAGCAGCTTAATGCACGGGGGATCTGGAAACACCATATATTTT
j_gene: TRBJ2-3; d_gene: TRBD2; v_gene: TRBV4-2; abundance: NA; CDR3aa: CASSQETGGDTQYF; CDR3nt: TGTGCCAGCAGCCAAGAGACCGGGGGGGATACGCAGTATTTT
j_gene: TRBJ2-7; d_gene: NA; v_gene: TRBV25-1; abundance: NA; CDR3aa: CASSPSTGYEQYF; CDR3nt: TGTGCCAGCAGTCCATCCACAGGGTACGAGCAGTACTTC
j_gene: TRBJ2-7; d_gene: NA; v_gene: TRBV7-3; abundance: NA; CDR3aa: CASSLGVGPYEQYF; CDR3nt: TGTGCCAGCAGCTTAGGGGTTGGCCCCTACGAGCAGTACTTC
j_gene: TRBJ2-1; d_gene: NA; v_gene: TRBV5-6; abundance: NA; CDR3aa: CASSLADGHSYNEQFF; CDR3nt: TGTGCCAGCAGCTTGGCAGACGGCCACTCCTACAATGAGCAGTTCTTC
j_gene: TRBJ2-7; d_gene: NA; v_gene: TRBV27; abundance: NA; CDR3aa: CASSGPSSTASYEQYF; CDR3nt: TGTGCCAGCAGCGGGCCGAGCTCAACCGCCTCCTACGAGCAGTACTTC
j_gene: TRBJ1-4; d_gene: NA; v_gene: TRBV5-1; abundance: NA; CDR3aa: CASSEPTGELFF; CDR3nt: TGCGCCAGCAGTGAACCGACGGGCGAACTGTTTTTT
j_gene: TRBJ2-2; d_gene: TRBD1; v_gene: TRBV6-6; abundance: NA; CDR3aa: CASIENRGRRSGELFF; CDR3nt: TGTGCCAGCATCGAGAACAGGGGGCGAAGGTCCGGGGAGCTGTTTTTT
j_gene: TRBJ2-7; d_gene: TRBD2; v_gene: TRBV7-9; abundance: NA; CDR3aa: CASSKNTGGGIYEQYF; CDR3nt: TGTGCCAGCAGTAAAAACACTGGCGGGGGAATCTACGAGCAGTACTTC
j_gene: TRBJ1-2; d_gene: NA; v_gene: TRBV16; abundance: NA; CDR3aa: CASSPNEEYGYTF; CDR3nt: TGTGCCAGCAGCCCGAATGAGGAATATGGCTACACCTTC
j_gene: TRBJ2-4; d_gene: NA; v_gene: TRBV6-5; abundance: once; CDR3aa: CASSYSPAKNIQYF; CDR3nt: TGTGCCAGCAGTTACTCACCAGCCAAAAACATTCAGTACTTC
j_gene: TRBJ1-5; d_gene: TRBD1; v_gene: TRBV2; abundance: NA; CDR3aa: CASRGQENQPQHF; CDR3nt: TGTGCCAGCAGAGGACAGGAGAATCAGCCCCAGCATTTT
j_gene: TRBJ2-3; d_gene: NA; v_gene: TRBV6-5; abundance: once; CDR3aa: CATKRRGADTQYF; CDR3nt: TGTGCCACAAAGCGGAGGGGTGCAGATACGCAGTATTTT
j_gene: TRBJ1-5; d_gene: TRBD1; v_gene: TRBV30; abundance: NA; CDR3aa: CAWSEGQSNQPQHF; CDR3nt: TGTGCCTGGAGTGAGGGACAGAGCAATCAGCCCCAGCATTTT
j_gene: TRBJ2-3; d_gene: NA; v_gene: TRBV5-1; abundance: NA; CDR3aa: CASSQPAGSTDTQYF; CDR3nt: TGCGCCAGCAGCCAACCCGCCGGGAGCACAGATACGCAGTATTTT
j_gene: TRBJ1-5; d_gene: NA; v_gene: TRBV7-8; abundance: NA; CDR3aa: CASSLGRGRGRSNQPQHF; CDR3nt: TGTGCCAGCAGCTTAGGGAGAGGGAGGGGTAGGAGCAATCAGCCCCAGCATTTT
j_gene: TRBJ2-1; d_gene: NA; v_gene: TRBV20-1; abundance: NA; CDR3aa: CSARTPNEQFF; CDR3nt: TGCAGTGCTCGGACGCCCAATGAGCAGTTCTTC
j_gene: TRBJ2-1; d_gene: TRBD2; v_gene: TRBV5-1; abundance: NA; CDR3aa: CASSLTSGTHNEQFF; CDR3nt: TGCGCCAGCAGCCTTACCAGCGGGACTCACAATGAGCAGTTCTTC
j_gene: TRBJ1-4; d_gene: NA; v_gene: TRBV11-2; abundance: NA; CDR3aa: CASSTRTPTNEKLFF; CDR3nt: TGTGCCAGCAGCACCCGCACGCCAACTAATGAAAAACTGTTTTTT